This TCR beta chain comes out of a study of control samples from healthy donors and cancer patients. Germline-derived CDR1 and CDR2 are LGHNA and YNFKEQ. This CDR3 contains 15 residues. J was trimmed by 6 bases and V by 2 bases; bases with no gene match: 6. Assay: immunoSEQ multiplex PCR; the TCRdb copy retains only in-frame clones and omits some. This sample carries about 150,000 clones, roughly 93% of them seen once, and the ten largest clones take more than 2%. The genes are TRBV4-2 and TRBJ1-4, with 7 bases identical to TRBD1. Material: blood. The sequence came from a man aged 50 to 59 in good health. The CDR3 region has the DNA TGTGCCAGCAGCCAAAGTCGGACAGGAGATGAAAAACTGTTTTTT. Its protein product is CASSQSRTGDEKLFF.